Sequencing of this T cell receptor (beta chain) was carried out in a study of persistence of HIV-infected CD4 T cells. Sequencing used immunoSEQ version 4 in survey mode. TCRdb's table, derived via immunoSEQ multiplex PCR, lists solely in-frame clones and lacks some. The table includes approximately 34,000 clones, approximately 85% detected once. Losses at the gene ends were 4 bases for V and 4 bases for J; bases not matched to a gene: 9. The CDR3 has 16 residues. The germline V gene encodes CDR1 SGDLS and CDR2 YYNGEE. The stimulus was an HIV-1 Gag 15-mer peptide pool, about 1 ug/peptide/mL. Sorted nonresponding memory CD4+ T cells were CD40L-negative, CD69-negative, CD45RO-high. With respect to this clone: What it binds is not known.

The specimen was CD4+ T cells sorted from PBMCs after roughly 18-hour stimulation, collected from a patient who received antiretroviral therapy. The clonotype originates from an adult woman with HIV who was CMV-seropositive. The V and J genes are TRBV9 and TRBJ2-3; 10 nucleotides align to TRBD2. CDR3 amino acids: CASSFPGTSVPDTQYF. In nucleotides, the CDR3 is TGTGCCAGCAGCTTCCCCGGGACTAGCGTTCCAGATACGCAGTATTTT.